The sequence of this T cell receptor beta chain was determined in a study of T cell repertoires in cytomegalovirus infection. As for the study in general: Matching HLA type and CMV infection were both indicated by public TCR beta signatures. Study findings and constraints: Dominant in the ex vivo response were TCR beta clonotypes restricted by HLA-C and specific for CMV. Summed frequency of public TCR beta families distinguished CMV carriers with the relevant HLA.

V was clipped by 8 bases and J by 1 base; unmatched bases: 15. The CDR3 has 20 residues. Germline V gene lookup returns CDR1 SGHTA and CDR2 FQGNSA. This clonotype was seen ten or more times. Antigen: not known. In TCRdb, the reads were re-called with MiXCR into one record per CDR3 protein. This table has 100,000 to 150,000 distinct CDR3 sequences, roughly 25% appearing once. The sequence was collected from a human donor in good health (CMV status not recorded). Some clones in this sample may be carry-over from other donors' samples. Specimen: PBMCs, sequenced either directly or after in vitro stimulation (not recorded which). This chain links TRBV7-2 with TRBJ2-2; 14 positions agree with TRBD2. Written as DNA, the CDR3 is TGTGCCAGCGGCGTGCCGCGTAGGACTAGCGGGAGGATGAACACCGGGGAGCTGTTTTTT. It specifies CASGVPRRTSGRMNTGELFF. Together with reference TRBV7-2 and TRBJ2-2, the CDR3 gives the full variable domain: GAGVSQSPSNKVTEKGKDVELRCDPISGHTALYWYRQSLGQGLEFLIYFQGNSAPDKSGLPSDRFSAERTGGSVSTLTIQRTQQEDSAVYLCASGVPRRTSGRMNTGELFFGEGSRLTVL.